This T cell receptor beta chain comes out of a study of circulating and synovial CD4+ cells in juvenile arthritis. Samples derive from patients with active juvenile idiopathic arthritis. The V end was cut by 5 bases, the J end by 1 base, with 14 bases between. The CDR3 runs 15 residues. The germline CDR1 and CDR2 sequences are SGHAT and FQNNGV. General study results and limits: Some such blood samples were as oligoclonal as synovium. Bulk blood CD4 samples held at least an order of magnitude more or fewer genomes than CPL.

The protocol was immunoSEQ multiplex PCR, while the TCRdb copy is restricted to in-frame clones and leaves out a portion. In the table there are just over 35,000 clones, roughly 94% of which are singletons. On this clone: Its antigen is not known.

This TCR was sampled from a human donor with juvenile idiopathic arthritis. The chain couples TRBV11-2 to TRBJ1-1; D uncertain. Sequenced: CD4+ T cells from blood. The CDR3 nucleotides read TGTGCCAGCAGCATACTAACCCCATGGAACACTGAAGCTTTCTTT. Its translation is CASSILTPWNTEAFF.